The present TCR beta chain was sequenced within a study of spatial heterogeneity in lung cancer. In its sample, this clonotype was seen many times. Time point of the sample: blood at routine non-recurrence follow-up after resection. Sequencing was performed on whole RNA extracted from tumor and nontumor lung tissue, or from frozen PBMC, and the material was left unsorted. The trim removed 6 bases at V and 2 bases at J, leaving 20 bases unmatched. Germline V gene data show CDR1 as SNHLY and CDR2 as FYNNEI. The length of the CDR3 is 21 residues. Individually, TCR cDNA molecules were each labelled with a unique molecular identifier. TCRdb used MiXCR to reprocess the 5' RACE reads, holding one entry per CDR3 protein. Of about 120,000 distinct CDR3 sequences in the sample, less than 14% are singletons; the top ten hold roughly 26%.

Sequencing used PBMCs, obtained at follow-up. The chain uses TRBV2 and TRBJ2-4; 12 nucleotides match TRBD2. The source is a female donor with early-stage non-small cell lung cancer. CDR3 bases: TGTGCCAGCAGACCACCCTACCTAGCGGGAGGGCGTATCTCACCCAAAAACATTCAGTACTTC. It translates to CASRPPYLAGGRISPKNIQYF.